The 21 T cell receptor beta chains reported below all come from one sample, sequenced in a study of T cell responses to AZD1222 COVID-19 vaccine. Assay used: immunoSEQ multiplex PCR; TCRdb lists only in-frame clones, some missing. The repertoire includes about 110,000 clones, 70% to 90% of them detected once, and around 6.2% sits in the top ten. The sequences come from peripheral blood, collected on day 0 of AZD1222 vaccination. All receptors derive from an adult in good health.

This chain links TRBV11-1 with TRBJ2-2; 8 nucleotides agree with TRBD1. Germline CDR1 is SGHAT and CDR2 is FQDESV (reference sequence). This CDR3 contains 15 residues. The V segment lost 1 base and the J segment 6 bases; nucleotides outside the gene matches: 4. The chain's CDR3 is CASSLGQGAPGELFF. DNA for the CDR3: TGTGCCAGCAGCTTAGGGCAGGGGGCTCCCGGGGAGCTGTTTTTT.

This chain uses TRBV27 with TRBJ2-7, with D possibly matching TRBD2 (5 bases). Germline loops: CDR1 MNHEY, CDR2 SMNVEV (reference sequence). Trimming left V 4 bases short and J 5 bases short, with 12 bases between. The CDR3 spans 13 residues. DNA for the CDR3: TGTGCCAGCAGTTACGGGGAGCGTAACGAGCAGTACTTC. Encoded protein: CASSYGERNEQYF.

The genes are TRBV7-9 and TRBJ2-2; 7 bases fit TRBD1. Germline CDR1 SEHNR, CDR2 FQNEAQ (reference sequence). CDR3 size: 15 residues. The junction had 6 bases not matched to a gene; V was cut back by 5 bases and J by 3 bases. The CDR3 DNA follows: TGTGCCAGCAGCCCTGGACAGGCGGACACCGGGGAGCTGTTTTTT. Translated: CASSPGQADTGELFF. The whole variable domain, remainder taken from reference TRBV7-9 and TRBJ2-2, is DTGVSQNPRHKITKRGQNVTFRCDPISEHNRLYWYRQTLGQGPEFLTYFQNEAQLEKSRLLSDRFSAERPKGSFSTLEIQRTEQGDSAMYLCASSPGQADTGELFFGEGSRLTVL.

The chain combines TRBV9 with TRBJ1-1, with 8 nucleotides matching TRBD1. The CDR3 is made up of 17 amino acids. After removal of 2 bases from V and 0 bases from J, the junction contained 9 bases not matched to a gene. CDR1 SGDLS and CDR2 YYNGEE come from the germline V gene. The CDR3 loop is CASSVGTGTGLNTEAFF. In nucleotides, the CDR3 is TGTGCCAGCAGCGTCGGGACAGGAACTGGCCTGAACACTGAAGCTTTCTTT. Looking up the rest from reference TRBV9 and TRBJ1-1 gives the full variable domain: DSGVTQTPKHLITATGQRVTLRCSPRSGDLSVYWYQQSLDQGLQFLIQYYNGEERAKGNILERFSAQQFPDLHSELNLSSLELGDSALYFCASSVGTGTGLNTEAFFGQGTRLTVV.

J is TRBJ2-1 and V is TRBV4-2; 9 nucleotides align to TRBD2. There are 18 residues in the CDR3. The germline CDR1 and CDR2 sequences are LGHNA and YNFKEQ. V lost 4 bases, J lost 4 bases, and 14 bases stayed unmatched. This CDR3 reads CASSPRLIAGDFYNEQFF. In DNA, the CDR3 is TGTGCCAGCAGCCCGCGGTTAATAGCGGGGGATTTTTACAATGAGCAGTTCTTC.

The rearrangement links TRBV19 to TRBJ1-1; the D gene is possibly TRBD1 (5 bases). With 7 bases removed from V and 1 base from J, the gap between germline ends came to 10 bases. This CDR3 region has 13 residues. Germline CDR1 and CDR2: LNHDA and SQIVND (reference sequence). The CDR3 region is CASKGRENTEAFF. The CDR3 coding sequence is TGTGCCAGTAAGGGACGGGAGAACACTGAAGCTTTCTTT.

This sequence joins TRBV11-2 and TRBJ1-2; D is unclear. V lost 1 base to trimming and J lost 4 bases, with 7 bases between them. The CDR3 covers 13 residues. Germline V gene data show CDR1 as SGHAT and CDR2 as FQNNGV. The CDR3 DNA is TGTGCCAGCAGCTTAGGACGGATCTATGGCTACACCTTC. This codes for CASSLGRIYGYTF.

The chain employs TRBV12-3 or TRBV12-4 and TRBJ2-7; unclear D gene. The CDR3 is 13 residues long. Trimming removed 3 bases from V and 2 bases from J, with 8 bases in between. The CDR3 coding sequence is TGTGCCAGCAGTTTTAAAGTACCCTACGAGCAGTACTTC. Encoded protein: CASSFKVPYEQYF.

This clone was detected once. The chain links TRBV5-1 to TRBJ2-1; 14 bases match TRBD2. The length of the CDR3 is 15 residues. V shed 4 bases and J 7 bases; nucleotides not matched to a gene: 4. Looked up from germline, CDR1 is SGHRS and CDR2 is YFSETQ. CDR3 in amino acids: CASSIGTSGGNEQFF. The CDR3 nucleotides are TGCGCCAGCAGCATTGGGACTAGCGGGGGAAATGAGCAGTTCTTC.

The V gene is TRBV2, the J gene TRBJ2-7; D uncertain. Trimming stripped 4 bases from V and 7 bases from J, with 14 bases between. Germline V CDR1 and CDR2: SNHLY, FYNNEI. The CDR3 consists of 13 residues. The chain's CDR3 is CASSVETDREQYF. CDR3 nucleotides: TGTGCCAGCAGTGTGGAAACAGATCGAGAGCAGTACTTC.

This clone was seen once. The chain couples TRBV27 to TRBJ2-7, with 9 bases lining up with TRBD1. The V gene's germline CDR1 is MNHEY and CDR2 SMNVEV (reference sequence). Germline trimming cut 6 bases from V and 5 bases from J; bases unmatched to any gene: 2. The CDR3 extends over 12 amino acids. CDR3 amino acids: CASRTGGNEQYF. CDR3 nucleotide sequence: TGTGCCAGCAGGACAGGGGGAAACGAGCAGTACTTC.

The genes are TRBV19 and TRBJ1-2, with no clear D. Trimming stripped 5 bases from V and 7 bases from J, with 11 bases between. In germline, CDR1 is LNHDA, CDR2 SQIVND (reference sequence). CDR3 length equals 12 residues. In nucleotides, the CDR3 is TGTGCCAGTAGTGAGCGGTTCGGTGGCTACACCTTC. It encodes CASSERFGGYTF.

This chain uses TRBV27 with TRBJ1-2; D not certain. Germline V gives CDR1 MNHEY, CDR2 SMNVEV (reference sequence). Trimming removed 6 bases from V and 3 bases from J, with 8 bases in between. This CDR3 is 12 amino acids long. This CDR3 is CASSGRYYGYTF. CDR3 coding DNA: TGTGCCAGCAGCGGCAGGTACTATGGCTACACCTTC.

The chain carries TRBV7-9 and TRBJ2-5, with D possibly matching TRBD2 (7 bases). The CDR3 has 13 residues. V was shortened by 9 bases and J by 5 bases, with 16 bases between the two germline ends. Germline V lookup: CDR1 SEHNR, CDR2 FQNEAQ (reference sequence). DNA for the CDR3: TGTGCCAGTCAACCGGGGGGCCTGGAGACCCAGTACTTC. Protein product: CASQPGGLETQYF.

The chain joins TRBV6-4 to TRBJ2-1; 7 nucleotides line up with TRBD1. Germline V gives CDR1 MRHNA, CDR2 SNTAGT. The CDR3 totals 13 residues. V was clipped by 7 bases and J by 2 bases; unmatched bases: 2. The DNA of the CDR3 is TGTGCCAGCAAAGGGGGCCCCTACAATGAGCAGTTCTTC. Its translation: CASKGGPYNEQFF.

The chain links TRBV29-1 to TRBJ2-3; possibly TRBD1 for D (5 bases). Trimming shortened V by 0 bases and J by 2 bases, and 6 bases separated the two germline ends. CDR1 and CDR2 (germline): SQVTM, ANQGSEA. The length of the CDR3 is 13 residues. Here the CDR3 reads CSVEDGATDTQYF. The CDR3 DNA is TGCAGCGTTGAAGATGGGGCCACAGATACGCAGTATTTT.

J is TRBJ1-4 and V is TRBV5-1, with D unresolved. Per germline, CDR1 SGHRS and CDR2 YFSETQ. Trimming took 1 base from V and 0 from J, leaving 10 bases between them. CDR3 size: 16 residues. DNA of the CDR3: TGCGCCAGCAGCTTGAGTGGGTTTGCAACTAATGAAAAACTGTTTTTT. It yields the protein CASSLSGFATNEKLFF.

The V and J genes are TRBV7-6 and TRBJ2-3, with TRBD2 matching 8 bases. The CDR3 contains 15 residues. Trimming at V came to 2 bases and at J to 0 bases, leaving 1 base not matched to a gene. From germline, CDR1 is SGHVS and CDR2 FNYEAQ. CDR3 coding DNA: TGTGCCAGCAGCTTATCGGGGGGGAGCACAGATACGCAGTATTTT. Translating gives CASSLSGGSTDTQYF.

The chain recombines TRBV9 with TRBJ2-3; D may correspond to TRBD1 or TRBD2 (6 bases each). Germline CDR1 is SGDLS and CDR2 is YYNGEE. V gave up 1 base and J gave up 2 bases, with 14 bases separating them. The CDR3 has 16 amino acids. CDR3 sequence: CASSVSGGQSTDTQYF. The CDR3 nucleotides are TGTGCCAGCAGCGTATCCGGGGGCCAGTCCACAGATACGCAGTATTTT.

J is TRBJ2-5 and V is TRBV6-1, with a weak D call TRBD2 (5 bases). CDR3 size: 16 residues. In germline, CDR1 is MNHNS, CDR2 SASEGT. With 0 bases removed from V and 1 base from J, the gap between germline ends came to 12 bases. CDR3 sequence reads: CASSEALWTPQETQYF. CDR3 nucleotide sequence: TGTGCCAGCAGTGAAGCGCTATGGACTCCCCAAGAGACCCAGTACTTC.

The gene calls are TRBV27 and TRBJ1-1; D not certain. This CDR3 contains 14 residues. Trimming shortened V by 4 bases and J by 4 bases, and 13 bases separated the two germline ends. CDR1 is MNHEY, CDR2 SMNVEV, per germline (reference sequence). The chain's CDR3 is CASSSRTLSTEAFF. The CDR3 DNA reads TGTGCCAGCAGTTCGCGGACCCTGTCCACTGAAGCTTTCTTT.